This TCR beta chain was recovered during a study of cytomegalovirus exposure and HLA in healthy donors (dated by TCRdb to the late 2010s). Study-level background: According to an earlier analysis of several hundred of the donors, roughly 180 million T cells yielded 120 million or so unique TCR beta sequences and 250 to 350 Gb of sequence data. A later analysis re-analyzed previously published TCR beta repertoires from 500 to 700 donors and added high-resolution HLA genotyping to study TCR occurrence patterns. Donor age, sex, ethnicity and CMV serostatus were compiled alongside the repertoire data. Across some 400 genotyped donors of the cohort, an average of 235,054 unique TCR beta nucleotide sequences per donor were sequenced, and approximately 17% of those sequences were non-productive. An early release covering roughly 640 HLA-typed donors comprised 250 to 350 gigabases of sequencing data and approximately 85 million unique TCR sequences. Typing coverage varied by locus: about 620-630 donors for A, B, C, DRB1 and DQB1; roughly 500 for DQA1; about 590 for DPA1; some 470 for DPB1. Every discovery cohort repertoire had been produced on one sequencing platform. In addition to the first cohort of 650 to 800 subjects, a separate validation cohort of about 120 different subjects was used. The study used immunosequencing to profile the T cell repertoires of approximately 690 subjects and linked those repertoires to cytomegalovirus serostatus. An earlier analysis of more than 450 of the donors used high-throughput TCR beta sequencing to judge whether each TCR beta V gene segment behaved as functional or pseudogenic. In the later analysis, no new phenotypic data were used to find candidate immune exposures; instead, reliance was placed on TCR beta sequences and their occurrence across donors. The genetic ancestry cluster associated with self-reported Caucasian donors included about 81% of the approximately 410 genotyped donors. The study was designed to test whether signatures of past pathogen exposure could be identified by cataloging public T cell receptors. To predict cytomegalovirus infection status, the study combined high-throughput TCR immunosequencing, statistical association of individual TCRs with disease status, and machine learning. Four or five DR-DQ haplotypes were treated as single units for association and clustering because of strong linkage in the cohort. Class I and class II HLA loci were covered by the typing at four-digit resolution. In a later genetic analysis, genome-wide SNP genotypes for about 60% of the 666 donors were used, and that subset was treated as a discovery cohort.

Note on this clone: The specificity of this receptor is unknown. Base-call qualities are not available, and no considerably larger clone is one nucleotide away.

The germline V gene encodes CDR1 MNHEY and CDR2 SVGAGI. The CDR3, from cysteine to phenylalanine, totals 13 residues. This entry keeps only the CDR3 DNA: 39 bases, framed from base 1. The cohort was made up of several hundred healthy bone marrow donors. At the time of sampling, all cohort members were nominally healthy, though unrecorded immune exposures were likely present. The donor was CMV seronegative and belonged to the group of 320 or so seronegative cohort members. Each donor provided a peripheral blood sample, and peripheral blood mononuclear cells were used for TCR beta sequencing. The Qiagen DNeasy Blood Extraction Kit was used to extract genomic DNA from the blood cell samples. The library was generated by the immunoSEQ multiplex PCR assay. For the multiplex PCR, a mixture combining 60 forward primers for TCR Vbeta segments and 13 reverse primers for TCR Jbeta segments was used. A multiplex PCR assay on genomic DNA amplified the CDR3 region of rearranged TCR beta genes. The Illumina HiSeq System was used to sequence the amplified TCR beta libraries as 87-base-pair reads. The authors processed their data as follows. Across the 670 or so repertoires, a later analysis counted tens of millions of unique TCR beta chains, 9.5 million to 13 million of which were shared by at least two donors. A nearest-neighbor algorithm error-corrected the raw reads and collapsed the reads into unique sequences, merging closely related sequences to remove PCR and sequencing errors. Alignment of CDR3 sequences to IMGT reference sequences was used to assign V, D and J gene segments. For a sequence to be retained, a match of at least six nucleotides to both a V gene segment and a J gene segment was required. Rearrangements were called productive when the CDR3 lacked stop codons and stayed in frame with V and J; all others were non-productive. Following IMGT convention, CDR3 was defined as the stretch from the second conserved V-encoded cysteine up to the conserved J-encoded phenylalanine. The earlier analysis of 587 of the donors excluded sequences that lacked an unambiguous match to a single V gene segment. An earlier analysis of 587 of the donors classified V segments as functional when productive rearrangements were above 56.7% and as segregating when the standard deviation between donors was above 5%. A statistical classification framework was developed to diagnose cytomegalovirus status using the catalog of TCR beta chain sequences. In a later analysis, V and J genes were assigned by comparing TCR nucleotide sequences against IMGT/GENE-DB human TR gene sequences. In a later analysis, CDR3 sequences and most-parsimonious VDJ recombination scenarios were assigned using the TCRdist pipeline. In a later analysis, each TCR beta chain was defined by its CDR3 amino acid sequence together with its V-gene family, and reads without a unique V-gene family were excluded. In a later analysis, around 650 highly shared, low-generation-probability nucleotide sequences were removed to address suspected cross-contamination and a sequencing artifact. A later analysis calculated a clonal expansion index for each public chain from normalized within-repertoire ranks of inferred template counts. A later analysis computed generation probabilities with a VDJ recombination model fitted to out-of-frame rearrangements, and checked the results against IGoR. Hypergeometric tests were used in a later analysis to score TCR-TCR, TCR-HLA and TCR-CMV co-occurrence, with a repertoire-size bias correction applied to the TCR pairs. False discovery rates were estimated in a later analysis by permuting HLA or CMV assignments 20 times. A later analysis grouped co-occurring TCRs with DBSCAN, adding TCRdist sequence similarity when clustering within HLA-allele-positive subsets. Repertoires with fewer than 30,000 or more than 120,000 public chains were left out of co-occurrence clustering, as were about 5 repertoires with anomalous nucleotide sharing. Drawn from immuneACCESS, this table holds only the in-frame rearrangements with V and J called that TCRdb kept. Clones are partly lost; checked studies trace under half to an unresolved V gene and leave the rest unexplained. V and J calls and clone size are those listed in that table; D and trimming were worked out from the DNA. The sample table lists 150,000 to 200,000 clones, about four fifths of them with a count of one. Less than 3% of the sample rests with the top ten.

Broader findings and caveats from the paper: The earlier analysis of some 560 of the donors excluded seventeen rarely observed V segments, including chromosome 9 orphons, because counts were too low. At a false discovery rate of 0.05, a later analysis linked fewer than 20,000 TCR beta sequences to specific HLA alleles. A further reported finding was that TCR beta sequences accurately predicted the HLA-A and HLA-B alleles for most subjects in the first cohort. A later analysis reported that several top co-occurrence clusters appeared linked to parvovirus B19, influenza, CMV and Epstein-Barr virus. HLA typing was unavailable for some donors at each locus, so association tests used only the typed subset. According to a later genetic analysis, donors in an Asian-associated ancestry cluster had fewer N-insertions in productive TCRs than the approximately 650-donor mean. According to a later analysis, TCR association rates differed among HLA loci, with DRB1 alleles showing the most associated TCRs and HLA-C alleles showing the fewest. The classifier was reported to diagnose cytomegalovirus status with high specificity and sensitivity in both the original and validation cohorts. Roughly uniform sequencing depth across donors was assumed in presence/absence analyses, although this assumption may not hold. The study listed 150 to 200 TCR beta chains as associated with cytomegalovirus. While some public TCRs were present in many individuals, most TCR sequences turned up only very rarely across donors. In an earlier analysis of about 550 of the donors, most TCR beta V segments were observed in productive rearrangements about 87% or about 30% of the time, broadly matching IMGT annotations. Linkage disequilibrium might explain the correlated functional status among segregating V segments, but an unknown experimental factor could not be excluded. In a later genetic analysis, a missense DCLRE1C variant was associated with V-gene and J-gene trimming of TCR beta chains, and the association was replicated in an independent cohort. According to the authors, the approach could potentially be generalized to other disease states and immunological phenotypes. The cohort was sequenced for TCR beta chains only, and without alpha or paired-chain data the features that could be detected were limited. Immune exposure information for the cohort was limited to CMV serostatus. In vitro tests confirmed that a few of the cytomegalovirus-associated TCR beta chains recognize cytomegalovirus antigens. According to a later analysis, most CMV-associated TCR beta chains appeared to be HLA-restricted, and the HLA associations seemed to be driven largely by CMV exposure. Assigning TCR associations to individual alleles was difficult when HLA alleles, especially DR and DQ, strongly co-occurred. In a later analysis, HLA-associated TCR beta chains were found to be more clonally expanded and to have lower generation probabilities than equally common non-associated chains. The sequencing pipeline was judged likely to have produced a cluster of highly shared sequence variants as a technical artifact. Some IMGT-functional V segments, including TRBV6-2 and TRBV6-3, could not be told apart with the 87-base-pair reads, so those segments were excluded.

Recombination connected TRBV6-5 to TRBJ2-5; TRBD2 aligns with 10 central bases. The last part of the DNA fits TRBJ2-7 better; the J call may be wrong. This sequence was found in a male donor in good health and CMV-seronegative. The sequencing input was PBMCs. The CDR3 region reads CASSRLAGYEQYF. The DNA sequence follows: TGTGCCAGCAGCCGACTAGCGGGCTACGAGCAGTACTTC.